At least ten counts were recorded for the clone carrying this T cell receptor beta chain. The data derive from a study of CD8+CD57+ T cells in acquired aplastic anemia. About the study: Healthy donors yielded about 10.8 million CD4+ cell reads on average.

Genomic DNA, the template, was used for profiling of the TCR beta VDJ and CDR3. TCRdb analysed the reads with MiXCR anew, one entry per CDR3 protein. The repertoire includes about 190,000 distinct CDR3 sequences, roughly half of them detected once, and roughly 15% sits in the top ten. This CDR3 comprises 17 residues. The germline CDR1 and CDR2 sequences are SGHDN and FVKESK. The V end lost 1 base, the J end lost 0 bases, and 13 bases lay between the germline ends. This chain connects TRBV14 to TRBJ1-3; D possibly corresponds to TRBD1 (5 bases). The sequence came from a human donor in good health, serving as a control. Material: sorted CD4+, CD8+, or CD8+CD57+ T cells (not recorded which) from PBMCs. The DNA of the CDR3 is TGTGCCAGCAGCCAAGTGGGGCTCCGGGGCTCTGGAAACACCATATATTTT. Its protein is CASSQVGLRGSGNTIYF. Full variable domain (missing parts from reference TRBV14 and TRBJ1-3): EAGVTQFPSHSVIEKGQTVTLRCDPISGHDNLYWYRRVMGKEIKFLLHFVKESKQDESGMPNNRFLAERTGGTYSTLKVQPAELEDSGVYFCASSQVGLRGSGNTIYFGEGSWLTVV.